This T cell receptor (beta chain) was sequenced for a study of CD8 T cells in ankylosing spondylitis. Study-level findings and limits: Significantly higher representation of disease-linked clones was reported for matched ankylosing spondylitis synovial fluid. Disease-linked clones proved CD8+ and comparatively uncommon in peripheral blood. Past research had described some motif variants in reactive arthritis synovial fluid and blood.

Scientists made TCR beta libraries using quantitative 5'-RACE with molecular barcodes. TCRdb passed the 5' RACE reads through MiXCR, listing each CDR3 protein once. The sample consists of fewer than 250,000 distinct CDR3 sequences, under 30% of them appearing once. This CDR3 comprises 14 residues. CDR1 and CDR2 (germline): MNHEY, SMNVEV (reference sequence). Trimming cost V 10 bases and J 7 bases; bases outside gene matches: 13. This clonotype appeared many times. Its antigen is undetermined. The chain joins TRBV27 to TRBJ1-2; 9 positions agree with TRBD1. This clonotype was obtained from a male donor with ankylosing spondylitis or in good health (not recorded which). The sample taken for sequencing was blood, either unsorted or a sorted T cell fraction (not recorded which). In DNA, the CDR3 is TGTGCCACCTTCGCTGGGACAGGGACTGGTGGCTACACCTTC. It specifies CATFAGTGTGGYTF.